This paragraph reports one T cell receptor beta chain. Antigen: not known. TCRdb processed the reads anew with MiXCR; each CDR3 protein has one entry. The table records roughly 760,000 distinct CDR3 sequences, 35% to 40% of them present only once. The entry originates in a study of T cell repertoires in cytomegalovirus infection. Study-level findings and limits: There were carriers of CMV plus the relevant HLA, and cumulative public TCR beta family frequency identified them. HLA-C-restricted CMV-specific TCR beta clonotypes prevailed in the ex vivo response.

This CDR3 has 14 amino acids. Germline CDR1 reads MDHEN; CDR2 reads SYDVKM. V was clipped by 6 bases and J by 3 bases, with 15 bases between them. The rearrangement joins TRBV28 to TRBJ2-7; D gene unclear. The TCR was taken from a human donor in good health (CMV status not recorded). Some clones in this sample may be carry-over from other donors' samples. The material sequenced was PBMCs. CDR3 sequence (DNA): TGTGCCAGCAGGCCCGATGGGAAGAACTACGAGCAGTACTTC. This sequence encodes CASRPDGKNYEQYF.